This entry is about one T cell receptor beta chain. Its specificity is unknown. It was about 10^5 TCR templates that were assayed per sample. Only in-frame clones appear in the TCRdb table, and some are missing; sequencing was by immunoSEQ multiplex PCR. The table lists approximately 94,000 clones, 91% of them singletons. CDR1 and CDR2 from the germline V gene are SGHAT and FQDESV (reference sequence). The CDR3 consists of 15 residues. V was trimmed by 5 bases and J by 4 bases, leaving 15 bases between them. The data are from a study of siplizumab effects on memory and regulatory T cells. Whole-study results and caveats: The alloresponse seemed to draw substantially on naive T cells, which appeared more diverse than memory cells. The study did not confirm that proliferating Tregs from siplizumab cultures were suppressive. The authors mapped only a minor fraction of alloreactive clones to unstimulated subsets.

Material for sequencing was CD4+ T cells sorted from blood. The rearrangement uses TRBV11-1 and TRBJ2-1; D not resolved. This receptor was taken from a human donor in good health. CDR3 protein: CASSPDGPEYNEQFF. As DNA, the CDR3 is TGTGCCAGCAGCCCCGACGGACCTGAATACAATGAGCAGTTCTTC.